This T cell receptor (beta chain) came from a study of shared clonotypes between healthy human individuals. Study-level background: A donor's plate count was three for CD4 naive and three for CD4 memory; CD8 naive had two and CD8 memory one.

Comments on this clone: Its antigen is unidentified.

CDR3 size: 12 residues. V lost 4 bases, J lost 6 bases, and 7 bases lay in between. Germline values: CDR1 SGHKS, CDR2 YYEKEE (reference sequence). This was a deep-level run. Profiled with immunoSEQ multiplex PCR; TCRdb holds only in-frame clones, not every one. The sample holds some 2,500,000 clones, over 85% seen once. General study points: About 5% of naive CD4 clonotypes were shared across four donors.

Material: naive CD4+ T cells from PBMCs. The subset: CD45RA+ positively selected. This chain connects TRBV5-5 to TRBJ1-4; D not resolved. The source of this sequence is a man in his late teens or twenties in good health. Some clones in this sample may be carry-over from other donors' samples. The CDR3 loop reads CASSGVYEKLFF. The CDR3 bases are TGTGCCAGCAGCGGGGTCTATGAAAAACTGTTTTTT.